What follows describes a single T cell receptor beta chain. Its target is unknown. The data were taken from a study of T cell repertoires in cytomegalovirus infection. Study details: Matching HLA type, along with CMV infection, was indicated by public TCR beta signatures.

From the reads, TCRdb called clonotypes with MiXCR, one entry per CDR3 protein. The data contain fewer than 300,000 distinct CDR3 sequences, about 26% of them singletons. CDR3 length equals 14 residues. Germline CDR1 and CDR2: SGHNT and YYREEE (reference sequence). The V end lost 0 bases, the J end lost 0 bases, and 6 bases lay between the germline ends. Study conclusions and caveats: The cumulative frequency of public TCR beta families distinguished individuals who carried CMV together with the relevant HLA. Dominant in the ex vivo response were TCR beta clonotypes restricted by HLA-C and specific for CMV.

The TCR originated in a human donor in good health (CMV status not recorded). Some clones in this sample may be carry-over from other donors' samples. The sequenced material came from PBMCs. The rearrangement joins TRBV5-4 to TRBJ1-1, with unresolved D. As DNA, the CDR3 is TGTGCCAGCAGCTTGGACGGTCTGAACACTGAAGCTTTCTTT. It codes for CASSLDGLNTEAFF. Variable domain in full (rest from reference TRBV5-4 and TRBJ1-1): ETGVTQSPTHLIKTRGQQVTLRCSSQSGHNTVSWYQQALGQGPQFIFQYYREEENGRGNFPPRFSGLQFPNYSSELNVNALELDDSALYLCASSLDGLNTEAFFGQGTRLTVV.